The clone carrying this TCR beta chain was counted between two and nine times. These data are taken from a study of CD8+ T cells in alopecia areata. Sequencing used cDNA as its template, made by extracting RNA and reverse transcribing it. Profiling relied on immunoSEQ multiplex PCR, and the TCRdb table lists in-frame clones only, not all of them. The sample records over 100,000 clones, less than 75% being singletons. The CDR3 consists of 16 residues. Germline values: CDR1 SEHNR, CDR2 FQNEAQ (reference sequence). The J segment lost 0 bases and the V segment lost 5 bases, leaving 4 bases of the junction unmatched. As to treatment: oral pan-JAK inhibitor, 5-10 mg twice daily. Alopecia areata patients gave lesional scalp punch biopsies and peripheral blood samples. The sorting of PBMCs gave CD4+ and CD8+ T cells.

Sequenced material: CD8+ T cells sorted from blood, taken at week 24, from a patient treated with tofacitinib. This clonotype was obtained from a human donor with alopecia areata. The chain employs TRBV7-9 and TRBJ2-6, with TRBD1 matching 7 bases. The CDR3 protein is CASSLDRDSGANVLTF. CDR3 coding DNA: TGTGCCAGCAGCCTTGACAGGGACTCTGGGGCCAACGTCCTGACTTTC.